This TCR beta chain came from a study of shared clonotypes between healthy human individuals. Study results and caveats: Larger estimated richness was generally recorded for naive subsets relative to memory subsets. Sharing of clonotypes among donors was expected to vary with sequencing depth. A limitation of the genetic and exposure-history diversity represented arose from few donors. Only blood was sampled, and tissue TCR repertoires likely differ from blood ones.

To note about this clone: The antigen remains undetermined.

The CDR3 has 15 amino acids. V lost 3 bases and J 4 bases, leaving 14 bases between the germline ends. Germline V CDR1 and CDR2: SGHAT, FQNNGV. Profiled with immunoSEQ multiplex PCR; TCRdb holds only in-frame clones, not every one. In the table there are roughly 2.5 million clones, approximately 94% of which are singletons. This chain connects TRBV11-2 to TRBJ2-3, with D unclear. The origin of this receptor is a man younger than 35 in good health. The sequencing input was naive CD4+ T cells sorted from blood. Sample subset: CD45RA+ positively selected. The CDR3 spells CASSLAGRNSDTQYF. As DNA, the CDR3 is TGTGCCAGCAGCTTGGCCGGGCGTAACTCAGATACGCAGTATTTT.